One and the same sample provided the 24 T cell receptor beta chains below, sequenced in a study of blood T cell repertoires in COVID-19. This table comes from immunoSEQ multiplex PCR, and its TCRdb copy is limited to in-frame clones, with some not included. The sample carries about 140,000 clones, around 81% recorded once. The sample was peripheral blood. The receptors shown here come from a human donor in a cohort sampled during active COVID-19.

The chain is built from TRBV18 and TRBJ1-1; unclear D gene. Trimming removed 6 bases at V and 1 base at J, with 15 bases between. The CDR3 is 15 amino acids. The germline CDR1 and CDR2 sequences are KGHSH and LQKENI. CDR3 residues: CASSGLQVKNTEAFF. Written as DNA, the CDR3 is TGTGCCAGCTCCGGTTTGCAGGTAAAGAACACTGAAGCTTTCTTT. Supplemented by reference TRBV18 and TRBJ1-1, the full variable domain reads NAGVMQNPRHLVRRRGQEARLRCSPMKGHSHVYWYRQLPEEGLKFMVYLQKENIIDESGMPKERFSAEFPKEGPSILRIQQVVRGDSAAYFCASSGLQVKNTEAFFGQGTRLTVV.

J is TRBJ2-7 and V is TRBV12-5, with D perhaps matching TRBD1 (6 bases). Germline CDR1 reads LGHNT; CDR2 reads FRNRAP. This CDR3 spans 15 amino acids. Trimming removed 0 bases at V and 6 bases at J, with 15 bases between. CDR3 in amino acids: CASGLVLVGAREQYF. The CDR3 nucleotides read TGTGCTAGTGGTTTGGTACTGGTGGGGGCACGCGAGCAGTACTTC.

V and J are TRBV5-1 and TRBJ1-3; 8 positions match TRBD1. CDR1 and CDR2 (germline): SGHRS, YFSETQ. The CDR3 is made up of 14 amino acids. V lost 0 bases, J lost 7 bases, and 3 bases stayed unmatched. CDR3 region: CASSLDRGMNTIYF. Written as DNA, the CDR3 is TGCGCCAGCAGCTTGGACAGGGGGATGAACACCATATATTTT.

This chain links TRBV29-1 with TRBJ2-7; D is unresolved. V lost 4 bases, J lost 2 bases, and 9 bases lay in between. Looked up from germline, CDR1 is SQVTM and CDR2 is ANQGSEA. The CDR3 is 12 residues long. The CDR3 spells CSVAGLTYEQYF. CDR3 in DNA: TGCAGCGTTGCTGGGCTTACCTACGAGCAGTACTTC.

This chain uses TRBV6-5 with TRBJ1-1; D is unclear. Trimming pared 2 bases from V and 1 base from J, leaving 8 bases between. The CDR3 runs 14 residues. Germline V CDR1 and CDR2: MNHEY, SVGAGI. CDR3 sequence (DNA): TGTGCCAGCAGTTACACTGACACGAACACTGAAGCTTTCTTT. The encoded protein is CASSYTDTNTEAFF.

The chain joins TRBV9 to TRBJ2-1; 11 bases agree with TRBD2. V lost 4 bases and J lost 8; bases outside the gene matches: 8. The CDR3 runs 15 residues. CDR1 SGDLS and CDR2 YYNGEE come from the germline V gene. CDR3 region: CASSLGTSGAHEQFF. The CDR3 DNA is TGTGCCAGCAGCCTAGGGACTAGCGGAGCGCATGAGCAGTTCTTC.

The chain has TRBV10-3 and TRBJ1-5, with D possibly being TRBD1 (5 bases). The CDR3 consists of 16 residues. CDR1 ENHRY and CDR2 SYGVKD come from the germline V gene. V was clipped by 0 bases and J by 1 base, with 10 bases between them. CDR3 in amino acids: CAISESGGGSNQPQHF. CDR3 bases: TGTGCCATCAGTGAGTCGGGGGGGGGAAGCAATCAGCCCCAGCATTTT.

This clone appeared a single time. The CDR3 protein is CASSLARKSDEQYF. The CDR3, as DNA: TGTGCCAGCAGCTTAGCGAGGAAATCGGACGAGCAGTACTTC. The rearrangement links TRBV7-9 to TRBJ2-7; no definite D call. This CDR3 comprises 14 residues. The germline CDR1 and CDR2 sequences are SEHNR and FQNEAQ (reference sequence). Trimming left V 0 bases short and J 5 bases short, with 11 bases between.

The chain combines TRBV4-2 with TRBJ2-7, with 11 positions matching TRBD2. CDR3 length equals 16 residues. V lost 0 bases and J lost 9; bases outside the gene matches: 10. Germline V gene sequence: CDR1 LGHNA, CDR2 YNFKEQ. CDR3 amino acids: CASSQDLLAGVTGQYF. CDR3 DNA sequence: TGTGCCAGCAGCCAAGATCTACTAGCGGGGGTTACAGGGCAGTACTTC.

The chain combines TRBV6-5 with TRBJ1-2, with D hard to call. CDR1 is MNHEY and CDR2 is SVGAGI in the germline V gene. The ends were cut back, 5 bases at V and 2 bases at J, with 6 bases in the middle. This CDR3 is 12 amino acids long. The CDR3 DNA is TGTGCCAGCAGTCCTAGGAACTATGGCTACACCTTC. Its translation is CASSPRNYGYTF.

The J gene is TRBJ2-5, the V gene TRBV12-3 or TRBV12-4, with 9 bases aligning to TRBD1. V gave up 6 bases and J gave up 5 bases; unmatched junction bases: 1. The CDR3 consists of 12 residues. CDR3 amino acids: CASRTGGETQYF. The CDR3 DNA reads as TGTGCCAGCAGGACAGGGGGGGAGACCCAGTACTTC.

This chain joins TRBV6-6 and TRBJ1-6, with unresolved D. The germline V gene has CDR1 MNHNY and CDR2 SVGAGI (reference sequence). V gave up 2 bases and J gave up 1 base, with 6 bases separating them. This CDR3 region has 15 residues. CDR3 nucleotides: TGTGCCAGCAGTTACGCAGAATCCTATAATTCACCCCTCCACTTT. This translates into CASSYAESYNSPLHF.

The DNA of the CDR3 is TGTGCCATCAGTGATCTCGGAGGGAAGGATCAGCCCCAGCATTTT. It yields the protein CAISDLGGKDQPQHF. The V call is TRBV10-3, the J call TRBJ1-5; D gene unclear. CDR3 length: 15 residues. V lost 3 bases and J 5 bases, leaving 14 bases between the germline ends. CDR1 ENHRY and CDR2 SYGVKD come from the germline V gene.

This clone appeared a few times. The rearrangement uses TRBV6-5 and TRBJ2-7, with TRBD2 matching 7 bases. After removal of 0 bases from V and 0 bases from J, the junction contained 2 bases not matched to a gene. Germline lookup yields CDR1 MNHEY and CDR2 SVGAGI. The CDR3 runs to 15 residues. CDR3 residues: CASSYSRGVSYEQYF. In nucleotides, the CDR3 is TGTGCCAGCAGTTACTCTCGGGGGGTCTCCTACGAGCAGTACTTC.

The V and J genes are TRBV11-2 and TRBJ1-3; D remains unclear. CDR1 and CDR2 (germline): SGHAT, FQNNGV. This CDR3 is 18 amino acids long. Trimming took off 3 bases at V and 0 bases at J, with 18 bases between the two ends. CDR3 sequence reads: CASSFTTRLSSSGNTIYF. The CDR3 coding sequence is TGTGCCAGCAGCTTCACGACCCGCTTGTCTAGCTCTGGAAACACCATATATTTT.

CDR3 DNA sequence: TGCGCCTCCCGGCGGGGTTATAACACTGAAGCTTTCTTT. Translated: CASRRGYNTEAFF. The genes are TRBV10-2 and TRBJ1-1; D uncertain. In germline, CDR1 is WSHSY, CDR2 SAAADI. The CDR3 consists of 13 residues. V lost 11 bases and J lost 2, with 15 bases in between.

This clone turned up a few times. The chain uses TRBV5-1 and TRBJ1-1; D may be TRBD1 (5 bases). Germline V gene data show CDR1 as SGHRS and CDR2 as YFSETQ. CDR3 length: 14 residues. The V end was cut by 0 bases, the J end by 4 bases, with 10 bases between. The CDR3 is CASSLERGGTEAFF. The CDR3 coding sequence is TGCGCCAGCAGCTTGGAACGGGGGGGCACTGAAGCTTTCTTT.

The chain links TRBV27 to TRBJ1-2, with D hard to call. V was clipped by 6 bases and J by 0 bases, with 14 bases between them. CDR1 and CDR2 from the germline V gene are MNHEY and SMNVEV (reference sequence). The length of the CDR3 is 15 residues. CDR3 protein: CASRLGRAANYGYTF. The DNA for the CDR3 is TGTGCCAGCAGACTCGGGCGGGCGGCTAACTATGGCTACACCTTC.

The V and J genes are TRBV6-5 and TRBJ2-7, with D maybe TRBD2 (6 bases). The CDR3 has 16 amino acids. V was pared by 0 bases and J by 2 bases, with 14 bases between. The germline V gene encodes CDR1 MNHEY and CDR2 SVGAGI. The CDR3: CASSYSGRSRAYEQYF. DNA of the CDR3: TGTGCCAGCAGTTACTCAGGGAGGTCGCGAGCCTACGAGCAGTACTTC.

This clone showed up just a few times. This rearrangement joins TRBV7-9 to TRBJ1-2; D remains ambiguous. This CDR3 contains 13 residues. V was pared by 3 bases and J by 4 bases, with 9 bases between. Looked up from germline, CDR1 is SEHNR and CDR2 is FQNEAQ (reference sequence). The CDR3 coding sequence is TGTGCCAGCAGCTTCGCAGAGGGCTATGGCTACACCTTC. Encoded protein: CASSFAEGYGYTF.

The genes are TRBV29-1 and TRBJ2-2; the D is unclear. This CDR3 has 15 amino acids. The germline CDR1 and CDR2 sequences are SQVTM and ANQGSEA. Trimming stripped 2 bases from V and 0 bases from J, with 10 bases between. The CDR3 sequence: CSVESGSTNTGELFF. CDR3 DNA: TGCAGCGTTGAATCGGGTTCCACGAACACCGGGGAGCTGTTTTTT.

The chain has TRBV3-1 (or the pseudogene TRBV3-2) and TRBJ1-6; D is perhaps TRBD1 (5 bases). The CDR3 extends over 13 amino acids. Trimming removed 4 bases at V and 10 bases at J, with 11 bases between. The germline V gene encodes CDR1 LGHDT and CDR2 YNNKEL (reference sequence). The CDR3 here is CASSRGAGSPLHF. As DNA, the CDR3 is TGTGCCAGCAGCCGCGGGGCCGGGTCACCCCTCCACTTT.

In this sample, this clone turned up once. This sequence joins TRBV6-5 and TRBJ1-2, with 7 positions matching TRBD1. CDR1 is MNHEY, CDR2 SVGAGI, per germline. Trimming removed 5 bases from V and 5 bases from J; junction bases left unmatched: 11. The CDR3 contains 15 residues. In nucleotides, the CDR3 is TGTGCCAGCAGTACTCAGGGGGGACCCACTTATGGCTACACCTTC. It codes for CASSTQGGPTYGYTF.

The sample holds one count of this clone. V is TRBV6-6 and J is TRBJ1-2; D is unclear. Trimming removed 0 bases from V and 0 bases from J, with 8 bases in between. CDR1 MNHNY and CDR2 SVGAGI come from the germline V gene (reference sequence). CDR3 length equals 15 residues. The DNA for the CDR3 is TGTGCCAGCAGTTACTCGCCCAGTGCTAACTATGGCTACACCTTC. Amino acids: CASSYSPSANYGYTF.